Below are 4 T cell receptor beta chains sequenced from a single sample in a study of cytomegalovirus exposure and HLA in healthy donors. This PCR relied on a set of 60 Vbeta primers and 13 Jbeta primers. Sequencing was performed with immunoSEQ multiplex PCR; in TCRdb, only in-frame clones are kept and a portion is missing. The top ten clones hold approximately 8.2% of a sample with around 120,000 clones, approximately 72% of them seen once. What was sequenced was PBMCs. The receptors originated from a woman between 40 and 50 years old in good health and CMV-seropositive.

V is TRBV13 and J is TRBJ2-1; TRBD2 matches 10 bases. V lost 1 base to trimming and J lost 0 bases; unmatched junction nucleotides: 9. The CDR3 is made up of 19 amino acids. The germline V gene encodes CDR1 PRHDT and CDR2 FYEKMQ (reference sequence). The DNA of the CDR3 is TGTGCCAGCAGCTTAGAAGCTAGCGGGGGATGGAGCTCCTACAATGAGCAGTTCTTC. It yields the protein CASSLEASGGWSSYNEQFF.

The chain links TRBV4-3 to TRBJ1-4, with no clear D. Germline CDR1 and CDR2: LGHNA and YSLEER. This CDR3 spans 15 amino acids. The V gene lost 2 bases and the J gene lost 5 bases, with 12 bases spanning the gap. The CDR3 loop reads CASSQTWQVNEKLFF. CDR3 nucleotides: TGCGCCAGCAGCCAAACATGGCAGGTGAATGAAAAACTGTTTTTT.

This chain connects TRBV29-1 to TRBJ1-3, with D maybe TRBD1 (6 bases). The CDR3 consists of 15 residues. V was trimmed by 7 bases and J by 1 base, leaving 17 bases between them. Germline V gene data show CDR1 as SQVTM and CDR2 as ANQGSEA. The chain's CDR3 is CSGLFWGQSGNTIYF. CDR3 DNA sequence: TGCAGCGGCCTCTTTTGGGGGCAGTCTGGAAACACCATATATTTT. Filled out from reference TRBV29-1 and TRBJ1-3, the complete variable domain reads SAVISQKPSRDICQRGTSLTIQCQVDSQVTMMFWYRQQPGQSLTLIATANQGSEATYESGFVIDKFPISRPNLTFSTLTVSNMSPEDSSIYLCSGLFWGQSGNTIYFGEGSWLTVV.

CDR3 protein: CASSLQGAGNTIYF. DNA of the CDR3: TGCGCCAGCAGCTTACAGGGGGCGGGAAACACCATATATTTT. The chain is built from TRBV5-1 and TRBJ1-3; 9 bases match TRBD1. This CDR3 comprises 14 residues. Germline CDR1 and CDR2: SGHRS and YFSETQ. The V segment lost 2 bases and the J segment 4 bases; nucleotides outside the gene matches: 1. Complete variable domain (other parts from reference TRBV5-1 and TRBJ1-3): KAGVTQTPRYLIKTRGQQVTLSCSPISGHRSVSWYQQTPGQGLQFLFEYFSETQRNKGNFPGRFSGRQFSNSRSEMNVSTLELGDSALYLCASSLQGAGNTIYFGEGSWLTVV.